The 7 T cell receptor beta chains below were found in one sample sequenced in a study of shared clonotypes between healthy human individuals. Method: immunoSEQ multiplex PCR; TCRdb's copy keeps in-frame clones and lacks some. The data show over a million clones, with 70% to 80% seen just once and roughly 0.57% held by the top ten. The sequencing sample was made of memory CD4+ T cells from PBMCs. The subset here: CD45RA-negative fraction. These receptors came from a man aged 18 to 35 in good health. Some clones in this sample may be carry-over from other donors' samples.

This clone has just one count. This rearrangement joins TRBV11-2 to TRBJ1-4, with D unclear. There are 15 residues in the CDR3. Germline-derived CDR1 and CDR2 are SGHAT and FQNNGV. V lost 5 bases, J lost 0 bases, and 10 bases lay in between. The CDR3 here is CASSREPATNEKLFF. The DNA of the CDR3 is TGTGCCAGCAGCAGAGAGCCTGCAACTAATGAAAAACTGTTTTTT.

This chain connects TRBV10-3 to TRBJ2-1; the match to TRBD1 covers 7 bases. CDR3 length: 15 amino acids. From germline, CDR1 is ENHRY and CDR2 SYGVKD. Germline trimming cut 6 bases from V and 2 bases from J; bases unmatched to any gene: 7. DNA for the CDR3: TGTGCCATCAGAGAGACAGGGTTAACCTACAATGAGCAGTTCTTC. Its protein is CAIRETGLTYNEQFF.

The CDR3 sequence is CASSLFIGLEQYF. CDR3 nucleotide sequence: TGTGCCAGCAGTTTATTTATCGGGCTCGAGCAGTACTTC. V gene TRBV28 combines with J gene TRBJ2-7; no firm D call. The CDR3 contains 13 residues. Germline V gene sequence: CDR1 MDHEN, CDR2 SYDVKM. The V and J ends lost 1 base and 6 bases respectively, with 10 bases between them.

This clone was detected once. V is TRBV29-1 and J is TRBJ2-1; TRBD2 aligns across 14 bases. V trimming: 6 bases; J trimming: 3 bases; junction bases outside the gene matches: 4. Germline V gene lookup returns CDR1 SQVTM and CDR2 ANQGSEA. The CDR3 extends over 15 amino acids. CDR3 region: CSVGTSGRNYNEQFF. DNA of the CDR3: TGCAGCGTCGGGACTAGCGGGAGAAACTACAATGAGCAGTTCTTC.

Concerning this clone: Other DNA sequences in the sample encode the same CDR3. J is TRBJ1-1 and V is TRBV5-6; D ambiguous. Trimming shortened V by 0 bases and J by 1 base, and 7 bases separated the two germline ends. Germline CDR1 reads SGHDT; CDR2 reads YYEEEE. This CDR3 region has 14 residues. DNA of the CDR3: TGTGCCAGCAGCTTGGCGCCGGGGAACACTGAAGCTTTCTTT. Translation gives CASSLAPGNTEAFF.

The V gene is TRBV18, the J gene TRBJ1-3; no clear D. Germline lookup yields CDR1 KGHSH and CDR2 LQKENI. V was cut by 2 bases and J by 0 bases, with 14 bases left in between. The CDR3 consists of 17 residues. Here the CDR3 reads CASSPIDTAASGNTIYF. CDR3 bases: TGTGCCAGCTCACCAATTGATACAGCCGCCTCTGGAAACACCATATATTTT.

This chain joins TRBV7-2 and TRBJ2-5, with 8 bases that match TRBD1. V dropped 4 bases and J dropped 5; count of bases not matched to a gene: 9. Germline assignment: CDR1 SGHTA and CDR2 FQGNSA. CDR3 length: 15 amino acids. CDR3: CASSSYGQGGETQYF. The CDR3 DNA reads as TGTGCCAGCAGCTCCTATGGACAGGGAGGCGAGACCCAGTACTTC.